A selection of T cell receptor beta chains follows, all from one sample in a study of brain T cells in children with intractable seizures. Assay: immunoSEQ multiplex PCR; the TCRdb copy retains only in-frame clones and omits some. This sample has 88,000 or so clones; approximately 90% occur once, and the top ten carry around 22%. Material: peripheral blood, obtained at surgery. The receptor source for this set is a girl aged 2 to 9 with Rasmussen encephalitis and intractable seizures. CDR3s include the opening cysteine and the closing phenylalanine or tryptophan. Fields, in order: CDR3 DNA, CDR3 protein, J gene, clone size, V gene, D gene. The D gene is left open where the match is weak. Clone size is shown for a subset of rows, as once, few, many or a class of expanded clone.

TGTGCCAGCAGTGTCTCACCTAGGGGGGCTAACTATGGCTACACCTTC	CASSVSPRGANYGYTF	TRBJ1-2	NA	TRBV6-1	NA
TGTGCCAGTAGGCAGGGGTACGAGCAGTACTTC	CASRQGYEQYF	TRBJ2-7	once	TRBV19	NA
TGCGCCAGCAGCGCGACAGTGGGGACCGGGGAGCTGTTTTTT	CASSATVGTGELFF	TRBJ2-2	once	TRBV10-1	NA
NA	CASSLFGEGSGYTF	TRBJ1-2	NA	TRBV7-6	NA
TGTGCCAGCAGCGCCGTGGGACTAGCATCGCCAGATACGCAGTATTTT	CASSAVGLASPDTQYF	TRBJ2-3	NA	TRBV7-2	TRBD2
TGTGCCAGCAGTTTGCCGGGGGGCAGGGGCGATAATTCACCCCTCCACTTT	CASSLPGGRGDNSPLHF	TRBJ1-6	NA	TRBV28	NA
TGTGCCAGCAGCCAGGCACCGGGACCTTCCTACGAGCAGTACTTC	CASSQAPGPSYEQYF	TRBJ2-7	NA	TRBV3-1/TRBV3-2	NA
TGTGCCAGCAGCTCAGCTATGGGGGCCAACGTCCTGACTTTC	CASSSAMGANVLTF	TRBJ2-6	NA	TRBV27	NA
TGTGCCAGTACCTTGGTCGGGCGGTACAATCAGCCCCAGCATTTT	CASTLVGRYNQPQHF	TRBJ1-5	few	TRBV19	NA
TGCAGCGTTGATTCTCTAGCGGGAGGGTTAAGCCTGGTCTCTGGTCCGTTCTTC	CSVDSLAGGLSLVSGPFF	TRBJ2-1	NA	TRBV29-1	TRBD2
TGTGCCAGCAGTTACCAGTCGACAGGTATCTACAATGAGCAGTTCTTC	CASSYQSTGIYNEQFF	TRBJ2-1	NA	TRBV6-5	NA
TGTGCCAGCTCGTCCCCGGCGGGCCATGGCTACACCTTC	CASSSPAGHGYTF	TRBJ1-2	NA	TRBV18	NA
TGTGCCAGCAGCTCCAACCTACGGGGGGGCCAAGAGACCCAGTACTTC	CASSSNLRGGQETQYF	TRBJ2-5	NA	TRBV5-5	TRBD2
TGCGCCAGCAGCCAAGAAGCTTGGACTAGCACAGATACGCAGTATTTT	CASSQEAWTSTDTQYF	TRBJ2-3	NA	TRBV4-1	NA
TGTGCCAACCGCGGGGGTGAAGCTTTCTTT	CANRGGEAFF	TRBJ1-1	medium-sized	TRBV19	NA
TGTGCCAGCAGCTCCTCTGGGGCCAACGTCCTGACTTTC	CASSSSGANVLTF	TRBJ2-6	NA	TRBV13	NA
TGTGCCAGCAGCTTAACGGGACTAGCTTTGGACGAGCAGTACTTC	CASSLTGLALDEQYF	TRBJ2-7	NA	TRBV7-3	TRBD2
TGTGCCACCCGGAGGGCAGGGAGCGACGAGCAGTACTTC	CATRRAGSDEQYF	TRBJ2-7	NA	TRBV6-5	NA
TGTGCCAGCAAAGGGGGACAGGGGTACATTCAGTACTTC	CASKGGQGYIQYF	TRBJ2-4	NA	TRBV6-5	TRBD1
TGTGCCAGCAGCTACGGACAGGGAATAGAAAAACTGTTTTTT	CASSYGQGIEKLFF	TRBJ1-4	medium-sized	TRBV7-9	TRBD1
TGTGCCATCAGTGAGTCTGGCAGGCCTGAAGCTTTCTTT	CAISESGRPEAFF	TRBJ1-1	NA	TRBV10-3	NA
TGTGCCAGCAGTCCTTGGACACCGGACACTGAAGCTTTCTTT	CASSPWTPDTEAFF	TRBJ1-1	NA	TRBV6-5	NA
TGTGCCAGTAGTATACGAAGGACTAGCGGCCCACTCAATGAGCAGTTCTTC	CASSIRRTSGPLNEQFF	TRBJ2-1	NA	TRBV19	TRBD2
TGTGCCAGCAGTTTAAGGTCGCACACTGAAGCTTTCTTT	CASSLRSHTEAFF	TRBJ1-1	NA	TRBV12-3/TRBV12-4	NA
TGTGCCAGCAGCCCTGGACGGCGCTACGAGCAGTACTTC	CASSPGRRYEQYF	TRBJ2-7	NA	TRBV7-9	NA
TGCGCCAGCAGCCAAGATATGAGGCTGCGGGGGCTGAACACTGAAGCTTTCTTT	CASSQDMRLRGLNTEAFF	TRBJ1-1	NA	TRBV4-1	NA
TGTGCCACCAGTGACGCCCGGGGACAGGCCCACTACAAAGCTTTCTTT	CATSDARGQAHYKAFF	TRBJ1-1	NA	TRBV24-1	TRBD1
TGTGCCAGCAGCCCCCCAGGGGACGTCGGCTACACCTTC	CASSPPGDVGYTF	TRBJ1-2	NA	TRBV5-4	NA
TGTGCCAGTAGTTTGGTCCCTGGGGCCAACGTCCTGACTTTC	CASSLVPGANVLTF	TRBJ2-6	NA	TRBV19	NA
TGTGCCACCAGTGATTTCCCAGGGTTGAATCTCCACGAGCAGTACTTC	CATSDFPGLNLHEQYF	TRBJ2-7	NA	TRBV24-1	NA
TGTGCCAGTAGTATAGATCCCCATGGCTACACCTTC	CASSIDPHGYTF	TRBJ1-2	NA	TRBV19	NA
TGTGCCACCAAACAGAGATATAATTCACCCCTCCACTTT	CATKQRYNSPLHF	TRBJ1-6	NA	TRBV6-5	NA
TGTGCCAGCAGCTCAGCCCTGGAAGTCACAGATACGCAGTATTTT	CASSSALEVTDTQYF	TRBJ2-3	NA	TRBV7-9	NA
TGTGCCAGCAGCAACGAAGGGGAATACACTGAAGCTTTCTTT	CASSNEGEYTEAFF	TRBJ1-1	NA	TRBV9	NA
TGTGCCAGCAGCCGAGTGGACGAAAAACTGTTTTTT	CASSRVDEKLFF	TRBJ1-4	NA	TRBV3-1/TRBV3-2	NA
TGTGCCAGCAGTGAATCCTCGACACCCCTCCACTTT	CASSESSTPLHF	TRBJ1-6	NA	TRBV6-1	NA
TGTGCCACCTATACAGGGGCCGGTCAGCCCCAGCATTTT	CATYTGAGQPQHF	TRBJ1-5	NA	TRBV28	TRBD1
TGTGCCTGGAACAGGGGTAGGCGAGGCTACACCTTC	CAWNRGRRGYTF	TRBJ1-2	NA	TRBV30	TRBD1
TGCGCCAGCAGTGGGACCCCAGGGCTTTCTCGTCCTTCACCCCTCCACTTT	CASSGTPGLSRPSPLHF	TRBJ1-6	NA	TRBV5-1	NA
TGTGCCAGCAGAGGCGTGACTAGCGGGGGGTTTAACTCCTACAATGAGCAGTTCTTC	CASRGVTSGGFNSYNEQFF	TRBJ2-1	NA	TRBV2	TRBD2
TGCGCCAGCAGCCAAGTAACGGCGGGCCAAGCTTGGGGCGGGGAGCTGTTTTTT	CASSQVTAGQAWGGELFF	TRBJ2-2	NA	TRBV4-1	NA
TGTGCCAGCAGTTTAGCGGGAGGAGTGTGGACAGATACGCAGTATTTT	CASSLAGGVWTDTQYF	TRBJ2-3	NA	TRBV6-5	TRBD2
TGTGCCAGCTCAGAATCAGGGTTAACCGAGCAGTACTTC	CASSESGLTEQYF	TRBJ2-7	NA	TRBV18	NA
TGTGCCAGCAGCTTTAATGGGCTGTCCTCTGGGGCCAACGTCCTGACTTTC	CASSFNGLSSGANVLTF	TRBJ2-6	NA	TRBV5-4	NA